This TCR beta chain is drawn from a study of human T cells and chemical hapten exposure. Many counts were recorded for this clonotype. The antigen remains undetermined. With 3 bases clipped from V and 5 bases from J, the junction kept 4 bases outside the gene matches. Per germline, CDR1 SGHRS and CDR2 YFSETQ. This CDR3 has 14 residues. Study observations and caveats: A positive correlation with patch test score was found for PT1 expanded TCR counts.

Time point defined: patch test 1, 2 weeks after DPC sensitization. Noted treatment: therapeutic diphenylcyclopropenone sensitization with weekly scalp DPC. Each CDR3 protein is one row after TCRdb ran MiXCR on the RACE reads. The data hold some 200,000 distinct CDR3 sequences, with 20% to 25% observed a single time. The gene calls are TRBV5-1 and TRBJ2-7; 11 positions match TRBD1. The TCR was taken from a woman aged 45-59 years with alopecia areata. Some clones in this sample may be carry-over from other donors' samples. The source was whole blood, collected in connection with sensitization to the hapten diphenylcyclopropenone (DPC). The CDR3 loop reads CASSSRTGGDEQYF. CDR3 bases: TGCGCCAGCAGCTCCCGGACAGGGGGCGACGAGCAGTACTTC.